A selection of T cell receptor beta chains follows, all from one sample in a study of cytomegalovirus exposure and HLA in healthy donors. TCRdb keeps only in-frame clones here, not all; method: immunoSEQ multiplex PCR. The sample consists of some 78,000 clones, 96% of them appearing once. The specimen was PBMCs. The receptors were gathered from a man in his late teens or twenties in good health and CMV-seropositive. CDR3s include the opening cysteine and the closing phenylalanine or tryptophan. D genes are given only for firm matches. The size of a clone is reported for some rows only, either as once, few or many, or as a class for expanded clones.

V gene	clone size	J gene	D gene	CDR3 protein	CDR3 DNA
TRBV6-5	-	TRBJ1-5	-	CASRLNGDQPQHF	TGTGCCAGCAGACTCAACGGAGATCAGCCCCAGCATTTT
TRBV7-8	-	TRBJ2-5	-	CASSSDWNQETQYF	TGTGCCAGCAGCTCAGACTGGAATCAAGAGACCCAGTACTTC
TRBV6-6	-	TRBJ1-1	TRBD1	CASNRGLGRYTEAFF	TGTGCCAGCAACAGGGGGCTCGGGCGCTACACTGAAGCTTTCTTT
TRBV14	-	TRBJ2-7	-	CASSLIPEEQYF	TGTGCCAGCAGCCTCATACCAGAAGAGCAGTACTTC
TRBV11-2	-	TRBJ1-2	TRBD1	CASSLGQGVNYGYTF	TGTGCCAGCAGCTTAGGGCAGGGGGTTAACTATGGCTACACCTTC
TRBV4-1	-	TRBJ2-7	TRBD2	CASSQTSGSPGYEQYF	TGCGCCAGCAGCCAAACTAGCGGGAGCCCCGGGTACGAGCAGTACTTC
TRBV7-9	-	TRBJ2-3	-	CASTYPSTDTQYF	TGTGCCAGCACCTACCCCTCGACAGATACGCAGTATTTT
TRBV6-5	-	TRBJ2-4	TRBD1	CASRSLDRDKNIQYF	TGTGCCAGCAGATCACTGGACAGGGATAAAAACATTCAGTACTTC
TRBV11-3	-	TRBJ2-1	-	CASSLDPSWSGGKIYNEQFF	TGTGCCAGCAGCTTAGATCCGTCGTGGTCGGGCGGGAAGATCTACAATGAGCAGTTCTTC
TRBV5-4	-	TRBJ2-7	-	CASSLYQGGYEQYF	TGTGCCAGCAGCTTGTACCAAGGCGGCTACGAGCAGTACTTC
TRBV2	-	TRBJ1-2	TRBD1	CASDSGGATYYTF	TGTGCCAGCGATTCAGGGGGCGCGACTTACTACACCTTC
TRBV4-1	-	TRBJ1-1	TRBD1	CASSQESPGTGLYTEAFF	TGCGCCAGCAGCCAAGAGTCCCCCGGGACAGGACTATACACTGAAGCTTTCTTT
TRBV4-1	-	TRBJ2-7	TRBD1	CASSQRTGETYEQYF	TGCGCCAGCAGCCAACGGACAGGGGAAACCTACGAGCAGTACTTC
TRBV15	-	TRBJ2-2	TRBD2	CATFSGGAGELFF	TGTGCCACTTTTAGCGGGGGTGCCGGGGAGCTGTTTTTT
TRBV2	-	TRBJ2-7	-	CASSDSSYEQYF	TGTGCCAGCAGTGACAGTTCCTACGAGCAGTACTTC
TRBV9	once	TRBJ2-3	-	CASSAHEGAPTDTQYF	TGTGCCAGCAGCGCTCACGAGGGAGCGCCGACCGATACGCAGTATTTT
TRBV7-9	-	TRBJ2-1	-	CASSLVRGIYNEQFF	TGTGCCAGCAGCCTGGTCCGGGGAATCTACAATGAGCAGTTCTTC
TRBV7-6	-	TRBJ2-1	-	CASSSRNEQFF	TGTGCCAGCAGCAGTCGGAATGAGCAGTTCTTC
TRBV27	-	TRBJ2-3	-	CASSPGLNTDTQYF	TGTGCCAGCAGTCCTGGGCTAAACACAGATACGCAGTATTTT
TRBV19	-	TRBJ2-2	-	CASSAPTGRTGELFF	TGTGCCAGTAGTGCCCCAACAGGGAGAACCGGGGAGCTGTTTTTT
TRBV5-6	-	TRBJ2-2	-	CASSLRRQLVGELFF	TGTGCCAGCAGCTTAAGAAGACAGTTGGTCGGGGAGCTGTTTTTT
TRBV19	-	TRBJ2-7	-	CASSITRGIDGNEQYF	TGTGCCAGTAGTATAACCCGCGGGATCGATGGGAACGAGCAGTACTTC
TRBV7-2	once	TRBJ1-4	-	CASSLARVNEKLFF	TGTGCCAGCAGCTTAGCCAGGGTTAATGAAAAACTGTTTTTT
TRBV10-3	-	TRBJ2-2	TRBD2	CAISGTGGTGELFF	TGTGCCATCAGTGGGACGGGGGGAACCGGGGAGCTGTTTTTT
TRBV10-3	-	TRBJ2-7	TRBD2	CAISSGLAGAIYEQYF	TGTGCCATCAGCTCAGGACTAGCGGGAGCCATATACGAGCAGTACTTC
TRBV5-1	-	TRBJ1-2	-	CASSLRSGDYGYTF	TGCGCCAGCAGCTTGAGGTCCGGAGACTATGGCTACACCTTC
TRBV5-1	-	TRBJ1-1	TRBD1	CASSFGPFRGRGNTEAFF	TGCGCCAGCAGCTTCGGACCGTTTAGGGGGCGTGGGAACACTGAAGCTTTCTTT
TRBV7-8	few	TRBJ1-1	-	CASIGRGALNTEAFF	TGTGCCAGCATAGGCCGGGGGGCATTGAACACTGAAGCTTTCTTT
TRBV27	once	TRBJ1-2	TRBD1	CASSLMGQGNYGYTF	TGTGCCAGCAGTTTAATGGGACAGGGGAACTATGGCTACACCTTC
TRBV28	-	TRBJ1-1	TRBD1	CASSLGTGVNTEAFF	TGTGCCAGCAGTTTAGGGACAGGGGTGAACACTGAAGCTTTCTTT
TRBV9	-	TRBJ2-3	TRBD2	CASSVGLAGEADTQYF	TGTGCCAGCAGCGTTGGATTAGCGGGAGAGGCAGATACGCAGTATTTT